A single sample gave rise to the 32 T cell receptor beta chains below, sequenced in a study of CD8+ T cells in alopecia areata. The treatment here: oral pan-JAK inhibitor, 5-10 mg twice daily. Sequencing templates came from extracted RNA that was reverse transcribed into cDNA. TCRdb's copy holds only in-frame clones and misses some; the assay was immunoSEQ multiplex PCR. This table holds 190,000 or so clones, roughly 62% found once. Sequencing was performed on CD8+ T cells sorted from blood, taken at week 24, from a patient treated with tofacitinib. These receptors were taken from a human donor with alopecia areata.

Only one count was recorded for this clone. The chain links TRBV7-6 to TRBJ1-2, with 12 bases aligning to TRBD1. V lost 0 bases to trimming and J lost 4 bases; unmatched junction nucleotides: 3. The length of the CDR3 is 16 residues. CDR1 and CDR2 from the germline V gene are SGHVS and FNYEAQ. DNA for the CDR3: TGTGCCAGCAGCTTAGCGCAGGGACAGGGGGCCTATGGCTACACCTTC. This translates into CASSLAQGQGAYGYTF.

The chain combines TRBV27 with TRBJ2-5; TRBD1 aligns across 8 bases. Germline values: CDR1 MNHEY, CDR2 SMNVEV (reference sequence). CDR3 length equals 14 residues. The V gene end was trimmed by 8 bases and the J gene end by 5 bases; junction bases not matched to a gene: 10. The CDR3 bases are TGTGCCAGCCGACCGACAGGGGCCGGGGAGACCCAGTACTTC. Amino acids: CASRPTGAGETQYF.

This clone turned up a few times. This CDR3 is also generated by other DNA sequences in the sample. The chain has TRBV30 and TRBJ1-1, with D hard to call. This CDR3 contains 12 residues. Germline-derived CDR1 and CDR2 are GTSNPN and SVGIG (reference sequence). V dropped 2 bases and J dropped 2 bases, with 6 bases sitting between them. As DNA, the CDR3 is TGTGCCTGGAGTCCAGTAAACACTGAAGCTTTCTTT. This translates into CAWSPVNTEAFF. Filled out from reference TRBV30 and TRBJ1-1, the complete variable domain reads SQTIHQWPATLVQPVGSPLSLECTVEGTSNPNLYWYRQAAGRGLQLLFYSVGIGQISSEVPQNLSASRPQDRQFILSSKKLLLSDSGFYLCAWSPVNTEAFFGQGTRLTVV.

This chain's CDR3 is CASSISDRYSGNTIYF. CDR3 bases: TGTGCCAGTAGTATCTCCGACAGGTACTCTGGAAACACCATATATTTT. The V and J genes are TRBV19 and TRBJ1-3; D may be TRBD1 (6 bases). The CDR3 contains 16 residues. CDR1 and CDR2 from the germline V gene are LNHDA and SQIVND (reference sequence). V lost 3 bases to trimming and J lost 0 bases, with 12 bases between them.

The J gene is TRBJ2-7, the V gene TRBV11-2, with 7 nucleotides matching TRBD2. V lost 3 bases, J lost 4 bases, and 3 bases stayed unmatched. The CDR3 extends over 13 amino acids. Germline-derived CDR1 and CDR2 are SGHAT and FQNNGV. The DNA of the CDR3 is TGTGCCAGCAGCTTCAGCGGGGTATACGAGCAGTACTTC. This codes for CASSFSGVYEQYF.

The chain joins TRBV25-1 to TRBJ2-7; D is ambiguous. This CDR3 region has 10 residues. Germline V gene data show CDR1 as MGHDK and CDR2 as SYGVNS. Trimming took 5 bases from V and 5 from J, leaving 4 bases between them. CDR3 loop: CASSLHEQYF. In DNA form, the CDR3 reads TGTGCCAGCAGTCTACACGAGCAGTACTTC.

The chain has TRBV7-9 and TRBJ2-7; D possibly corresponds to TRBD1 (6 bases). V lost 8 bases to trimming and J lost 0 bases, with 11 bases between them. Germline values: CDR1 SEHNR, CDR2 FQNEAQ (reference sequence). CDR3 size: 13 residues. The CDR3 reads CASGTGSSYEQYF. The CDR3 region has the DNA TGTGCCAGCGGAACAGGGAGCTCCTACGAGCAGTACTTC.

The rearrangement links TRBV10-3 to TRBJ2-3; no clear D. This CDR3 comprises 14 residues. CDR1 and CDR2 (germline): ENHRY, SYGVKD. Deletions cut 0 bases from V and 5 bases from J, with 9 bases between. CDR3 DNA: TGTGCCATCAGTGAGTCCGACCCTCAAGATACGCAGTATTTT. Its protein product is CAISESDPQDTQYF.

This clone was seen only a few times. The V and J genes are TRBV14 and TRBJ2-4; D unclear. CDR3 length: 16 amino acids. V shed 2 bases and J shed 0 bases, with 11 bases lying between them. Germline-derived CDR1 and CDR2 are SGHDN and FVKESK. CDR3 amino acids: CASSQSVPLAKNIQYF. DNA for the CDR3: TGTGCCAGCAGCCAATCTGTCCCCTTAGCCAAAAACATTCAGTACTTC.

V usage is TRBV7-9 and J usage is TRBJ1-6; D gene unclear. The germline V gene encodes CDR1 SEHNR and CDR2 FQNEAQ (reference sequence). V was pared by 5 bases and J by 8 bases, with 7 bases between. The CDR3 is made up of 12 amino acids. CDR3 bases: TGTGCCAGCAGCCGGCGGGATTCACCCCTCCACTTT. It encodes CASSRRDSPLHF. Full variable domain (missing parts from reference TRBV7-9 and TRBJ1-6): DTGVSQNPRHKITKRGQNVTFRCDPISEHNRLYWYRQTLGQGPEFLTYFQNEAQLEKSRLLSDRFSAERPKGSFSTLEIQRTEQGDSAMYLCASSRRDSPLHFGNGTRLTVT.

This clone was seen a handful of times. The CDR3: CSVEFRGKGYEQFF. The CDR3 region has the DNA TGCAGCGTTGAGTTCCGGGGGAAGGGATATGAGCAGTTCTTC. V usage is TRBV29-1 and J usage is TRBJ2-1, with a tentative D call TRBD2 (6 bases). CDR3 length: 14 residues. CDR1 is SQVTM and CDR2 is ANQGSEA in the germline V gene. The V end was cut by 3 bases, the J end by 8 bases, with 17 bases between.

This clone was picked up one time. The chain couples TRBV15 to TRBJ1-1; D call uncertain. The CDR3 is 13 residues long. The germline V gene encodes CDR1 LNHNV and CDR2 YYDKDF (reference sequence). The V end was cut by 2 bases, the J end by 0 bases, with 4 bases between. CDR3 in amino acids: CATSRQVNTEAFF. The CDR3 nucleotides are TGTGCCACCAGCAGACAGGTGAACACTGAAGCTTTCTTT.

The chain couples TRBV9 to TRBJ1-2; D remains ambiguous. The germline V and J ends were trimmed by 5 bases and 6 bases, with 11 bases remaining between them. The CDR3 is made up of 12 amino acids. CDR1 SGDLS and CDR2 YYNGEE come from the germline V gene. The CDR3 region has the DNA TGTGCCAGCAGTTGGGCAAAGGATGGCTACACCTTC. Translating it yields CASSWAKDGYTF.

V is TRBV19 and J is TRBJ2-7; D possibly matches TRBD1 or TRBD2 (5 bases each). Germline V gene data show CDR1 as LNHDA and CDR2 as SQIVND (reference sequence). Between the trimmed V and J ends, which lost 4 bases and 0 bases, there was a span of 16 bases. There are 16 residues in the CDR3. The CDR3 sequence: CASSTLGRGDSYEQYF. CDR3 DNA: TGTGCCAGTAGTACCCTCGGCAGAGGGGACTCCTACGAGCAGTACTTC.

This clone was seen a few times. The rearrangement uses TRBV10-3 and TRBJ2-3; 7 bases agree with TRBD2. The length of the CDR3 is 15 residues. Trimming cost V 11 bases and J 0 bases; bases outside gene matches: 11. Germline V gene lookup returns CDR1 ENHRY and CDR2 SYGVKD. In DNA, the CDR3 is TGTGCCGTCCGGGTTACAGCGGGGAGCACAGATACGCAGTATTTT. It codes for CAVRVTAGSTDTQYF.

J is TRBJ2-5 and V is TRBV7-8, with D tentatively TRBD2 (6 bases). V gave up 5 bases and J gave up 5 bases, with 12 bases separating them. The CDR3 contains 13 residues. Germline V lookup: CDR1 SGHVS, CDR2 FQNEAQ. The CDR3 region has the DNA TGTGCCAGCAGCCCCCGGGACTGGGAGACCCAGTACTTC. It translates to CASSPRDWETQYF.

The chain couples TRBV4-1 to TRBJ2-7, with 10 nucleotides matching TRBD1. CDR1 is MGHRA and CDR2 is YSYEKL in the germline V gene. The J segment lost 3 bases and the V segment lost 2 bases, leaving 1 base of the junction unmatched. The CDR3 is 14 amino acids. The CDR3 coding sequence is TGCGCCAGCAGCCAACGGACAGGGGGCTACGAGCAGTACTTC. It yields the protein CASSQRTGGYEQYF.

This clone was counted between two and nine times. The CDR3 reads CASSFQQGGNYGYTF. The CDR3 region has the DNA TGTGCCAGCAGCTTTCAACAGGGAGGGAACTATGGCTACACCTTC. The chain is built from TRBV14 and TRBJ1-2, with TRBD1 as a possible D gene (6 bases). The germline V gene has CDR1 SGHDN and CDR2 FVKESK. V was cut by 5 bases and J by 2 bases, with 15 bases left in between. The CDR3 totals 15 residues.

The chain recombines TRBV27 with TRBJ1-1; the match to TRBD1 covers 9 bases. Germline V gene sequence: CDR1 MNHEY, CDR2 SMNVEV (reference sequence). Trimming took 7 bases from V and 3 from J; bases not matched to a gene: 3. The CDR3 consists of 13 residues. CDR3 bases: TGTGCCAGCACCGGACAGGGGCACACTGAAGCTTTCTTT. This translates into CASTGQGHTEAFF.

This clone was detected a few times. The chain carries TRBV11-3 and TRBJ2-1; the D call may be TRBD1 or TRBD2 (5 bases each). Trimming left V 1 base short and J 9 bases short, with 13 bases between. CDR1 is SGHNT, CDR2 YENEEA, per germline. This CDR3 region has 14 residues. Written as DNA, the CDR3 is TGTGCCAGCAGCTTAGTGGGACCAGTGAGTGAGCAGTTCTTC. Its protein product is CASSLVGPVSEQFF.

This clone was picked up a small number of times. V usage is TRBV5-6 and J usage is TRBJ2-7; D is perhaps TRBD1 (6 bases). This CDR3 has 16 amino acids. Germline V gene data show CDR1 as SGHDT and CDR2 as YYEEEE. Trimming pared 3 bases from V and 1 base from J, leaving 17 bases between. CDR3 DNA: TGTGCCAGCAGCTGGTCCGGGACACCAAGATCCTACGAGCAGTACTTC. Translated: CASSWSGTPRSYEQYF.

The rearrangement uses TRBV13 and TRBJ2-1, with 7 bases identical to TRBD2. The V gene's germline CDR1 is PRHDT and CDR2 FYEKMQ (reference sequence). The V and J ends lost 6 bases and 8 bases, in that order; junction bases with no gene match: 19. The CDR3 runs 17 residues. The CDR3: CASSLSGVSFFFHEQFF. The CDR3 DNA is TGTGCCAGCAGTCTCAGCGGGGTCTCCTTCTTCTTCCATGAGCAGTTCTTC.

The rearrangement uses TRBV7-9 and TRBJ1-2, with D tentatively TRBD1 (6 bases). Germline V CDR1 and CDR2: SEHNR, FQNEAQ (reference sequence). The V end lost 5 bases, the J end lost 6 bases, and 19 bases lay between the germline ends. The CDR3 runs 15 residues. The CDR3: CASSLDPGHRNGYTF. Here the CDR3 DNA reads TGTGCCAGCAGCCTGGACCCGGGACACAGGAATGGCTACACCTTC.

V usage is TRBV10-3 and J usage is TRBJ1-3, with D unclear. The germline CDR1 and CDR2 sequences are ENHRY and SYGVKD. The CDR3 is made up of 14 amino acids. V shed 3 bases and J shed 2 bases, with 8 bases lying between them. DNA for the CDR3: TGTGCCATCAGTGACCCTGAGGCTGGAAACACCATATATTTT. This translates into CAISDPEAGNTIYF.

This clone showed up just a few times. The V and J genes are TRBV2 and TRBJ2-4, with D perhaps matching TRBD1 (5 bases). The V and J ends lost 5 bases and 2 bases respectively, with 7 bases between them. This CDR3 has 13 residues. CDR1 is SNHLY and CDR2 is FYNNEI in the germline V gene. CDR3 DNA: TGTGCCAGCAGTCAGGGAACCAAAAACATTCAGTACTTC. Translation: CASSQGTKNIQYF.

The V and J genes are TRBV23-1 and TRBJ1-5; TRBD1 matches at 9 bases. TRBV23-1 is an ORF; its function is uncertain. V was clipped by 7 bases and J by 1 base; unmatched bases: 5. The CDR3 covers 15 residues. CDR3 sequence: CASKTGGASNQPQHF. CDR3 coding DNA: TGCGCCAGCAAAACAGGGGGCGCGAGCAATCAGCCCCAGCATTTT.

This chain joins TRBV5-6 and TRBJ2-7, with 8 bases that match TRBD1. The junction had 2 bases not matched to a gene; V was cut back by 7 bases and J by 2 bases. Germline CDR1 SGHDT, CDR2 YYEEEE. There are 12 residues in the CDR3. The CDR3 coding sequence is TGTGCCAGCGGACAGGGAACCTACGAGCAGTACTTC. The encoded protein is CASGQGTYEQYF. Filled out from reference TRBV5-6 and TRBJ2-7, the complete variable domain reads DAGVTQSPTHLIKTRGQQVTLRCSPKSGHDTVSWYQQALGQGPQFIFQYYEEEERQRGNFPDRFSGHQFPNYSSELNVNALLLGDSALYLCASGQGTYEQYFGPGTRLTVT.

This rearrangement joins TRBV7-9 to TRBJ1-5, with D unclear. The CDR3 length is 13 residues. CDR1 and CDR2 from the germline V gene are SEHNR and FQNEAQ (reference sequence). V lost 1 base, J lost 12 bases, and 13 bases lay in between. CDR3 nucleotide sequence: TGTGCCAGCAGCTTAGTAGCCGACCGGGACCAGCATTTT. It is translated as CASSLVADRDQHF. The full variable domain, with the rest looked up from reference TRBV7-9 and TRBJ1-5, is DTGVSQNPRHKITKRGQNVTFRCDPISEHNRLYWYRQTLGQGPEFLTYFQNEAQLEKSRLLSDRFSAERPKGSFSTLEIQRTEQGDSAMYLCASSLVADRDQHFGDGTRLSIL.

This chain connects TRBV6-5 to TRBJ2-5; D is perhaps TRBD1 (6 bases). Trimming shortened V by 8 bases and J by 7 bases, and 20 bases separated the two germline ends. CDR3 length: 14 residues. CDR1 and CDR2 (germline): MNHEY, SVGAGI. The CDR3 DNA reads TGTGCCAGCGACCAAACAGGGACATCAGGGACCCAGTACTTC. This codes for CASDQTGTSGTQYF.

The chain employs TRBV4-1 and TRBJ1-1; D unclear. Trimming pared 0 bases from V and 5 bases from J, leaving 22 bases between. This CDR3 comprises 18 residues. Germline CDR1 is MGHRA and CDR2 is YSYEKL. CDR3 in amino acids: CASSQDPYVSVLGTEAFF. The CDR3 coding sequence is TGCGCCAGCAGCCAAGATCCCTACGTTAGTGTGCTGGGGACTGAAGCTTTCTTT.

V gene TRBV25-1 combines with J gene TRBJ2-7; D gene ambiguous. This CDR3 has 12 amino acids. CDR1 and CDR2 from the germline V gene are MGHDK and SYGVNS. Written as DNA, the CDR3 is TGTGACCCGAACCGGGCCCAGGACGAGCAGTACTTC. This translates into CDPNRAQDEQYF.

This clone came up a few times. The J gene is TRBJ2-7, the V gene TRBV19; D is perhaps TRBD2 (5 bases). Germline assignment: CDR1 LNHDA and CDR2 SQIVND (reference sequence). This CDR3 has 14 residues. Trimming removed 4 bases at V and 1 base at J, with 11 bases between. The CDR3, as DNA: TGTGCCAGTAGTAACGGACTGGGATCCTACGAGCAGTACTTC. This codes for CASSNGLGSYEQYF.